This note documents a single TCR beta chain sequence. Here immunoSEQ multiplex PCR was the method, and the copy in TCRdb shows in-frame clones only, minus some. The sample lists some 310,000 clones; roughly 90% were seen once. This sample is drawn from a study of blood T cell repertoires in COVID-19. V dropped 4 bases and J dropped 3; count of bases not matched to a gene: 13. The CDR3 has 17 residues. Germline V CDR1 and CDR2: SGHDT, YYEEEE. The TCR comes from a woman in her 40s with COVID-19, enrolled during active disease. Sequenced: peripheral blood. The chain is built from TRBV5-6 and TRBJ2-3; TRBD1 aligns across 8 bases. The CDR3 is CASSPRTGLIATDTQYF. CDR3 nucleotides: TGTGCCAGCAGCCCCCGGACAGGGCTTATCGCGACAGATACGCAGTATTTT.